This TCR beta chain was identified during a study of T-cell memory formation after mild COVID-19. Study background: Largely donor-specific TCR clusters were found. Study-wide results and caveats: Clones that contracted from day 15 to 85 were balanced CD4/CD8, while later expanders leaned CD4+. Mostly located in CM and EM were contracting CD4+ clones, with contracting CD8+ clones located in EMRA.

From the 5' RACE reads, TCRdb called clonotypes with MiXCR, one entry per CDR3 protein. The table lists some 150,000 distinct CDR3 sequences, roughly a quarter of them singletons, with approximately 25% in the top ten. Germline trimming cut 4 bases from V and 0 bases from J; bases unmatched to any gene: 5. Germline V lookup: CDR1 MGHRA, CDR2 YSYEKL. The length of the CDR3 is 15 residues. In regard to this clonotype: Its antigen is still unknown.

The V and J genes are TRBV4-1 and TRBJ2-7, with 8 nucleotides matching TRBD1. The sequence came from an adult woman who had mild COVID-19 (a few samples of this study predate the infection). Cell type and time point are not known. Material for sequencing was PBMCs or a T cell subset sorted from them (not recorded which). CDR3 sequence (DNA): TGCGCCAGCAGCCTCCGGACAGGGAGCTCCTACGAGCAGTACTTC. Protein: CASSLRTGSSYEQYF.